The 8 T cell receptor beta chains in this list originate from one sample, sequenced in a study of blood T cell repertoires in COVID-19. Using immunoSEQ multiplex PCR, the repertoire was profiled, and TCRdb retains in-frame clones only, with some absent. The sample lists 55,000 to 75,000 clones, about 88% occurring once. Sample: peripheral blood. The receptors shown here come from a human donor with active COVID-19. The donor label of this sample is uncertain.

This clone was recorded once. The chain employs TRBV5-8 and TRBJ2-3; 7 positions agree with TRBD1. The CDR3 sequence is 17 residues long. CDR1 and CDR2 from the germline V gene are SGHTS and YDEGEE. V gave up 1 base and J gave up 6 bases; unmatched junction bases: 14. The CDR3: CASSLTTRTGGSDTQYF. CDR3 nucleotide sequence: TGTGCCAGCAGCTTGACCACCCGGACAGGCGGATCGGATACGCAGTATTTT.

The chain employs TRBV2 and TRBJ2-2, with 10 bases matching TRBD2. Germline V CDR1 and CDR2: SNHLY, FYNNEI. This CDR3 spans 15 amino acids. Trimming cost V 6 bases and J 6 bases; bases outside gene matches: 7. The CDR3 nucleotides are TGTGCCAGCAGGCCGGGGCTAGCGGGGGCCGGGGAGCTGTTTTTT. It codes for CASRPGLAGAGELFF. The variable domain in full, completed from reference TRBV2 and TRBJ2-2, reads EPEVTQTPSHQVTQMGQEVILRCVPISNHLYFYWYRQILGQKVEFLVSFYNNEISEKSEIFDDQFSVERPDGSNFTLKIRSTKLEDSAMYFCASRPGLAGAGELFFGEGSRLTVL.

The chain recombines TRBV18 with TRBJ1-4; D is ambiguous. From germline, CDR1 is KGHSH and CDR2 LQKENI. The CDR3 has 15 residues. V gave up 3 bases and J gave up 1 base, with 9 bases separating them. Here the CDR3 DNA reads TGTGCCAGCTCACCGTCGACGGGAACTAATGAAAAACTGTTTTTT. Protein product: CASSPSTGTNEKLFF.

This clone appeared once. The rearrangement uses TRBV19 and TRBJ2-1; 14 bases agree with TRBD2. CDR3 length: 15 residues. Germline CDR1 is LNHDA and CDR2 is SQIVND (reference sequence). V was pared by 6 bases and J by 7 bases, with 5 bases of the junction left unmatched. CDR3 residues: CASRRGLAGVNEQFF. CDR3 in DNA: TGTGCCAGTAGGAGGGGACTAGCGGGAGTGAATGAGCAGTTCTTC.

This chain uses TRBV2 with TRBJ1-6; 9 nucleotides agree with TRBD1. After removal of 6 bases from V and 10 bases from J, the junction contained 13 bases not matched to a gene. Germline V lookup: CDR1 SNHLY, CDR2 FYNNEI. The CDR3 is made up of 16 amino acids. The CDR3 is CASRLTRTGEGSPLHF. The CDR3 DNA reads TGTGCCAGCAGACTCACCAGGACAGGGGAGGGATCACCCCTCCACTTT.

The genes are TRBV3-1 (or the pseudogene TRBV3-2) and TRBJ2-1, with a tentative D call TRBD2 (5 bases). Trimming left V 4 bases short and J 8 bases short, with 18 bases between. CDR1 LGHDT and CDR2 YNNKEL come from the germline V gene (reference sequence). The CDR3 covers 15 residues. The CDR3 nucleotides read TGTGCCAGCAGCCCCCTCGGGATGAACACCGATGAGCAGTTCTTC. Translated, it gives CASSPLGMNTDEQFF.

The chain uses TRBV7-8 and TRBJ2-7; TRBD2 matches 13 bases. V shed 6 bases and J 3 bases; nucleotides not matched to a gene: 5. Germline values: CDR1 SGHVS, CDR2 FQNEAQ. The CDR3 extends over 15 amino acids. The CDR3 coding sequence is TGTGCCAGCAGTTTGACTAGCGGGAGGTTCTACGAGCAGTACTTC. Translated: CASSLTSGRFYEQYF.

V and J are TRBV12-3 or TRBV12-4 and TRBJ2-1; TRBD2 might be the D (5 bases). V lost 10 bases and J lost 8, with 12 bases in between. The length of the CDR3 is 11 residues. The CDR3 region has the DNA TGTGCCATCTCCCTCGGGGATGAGCAGTTCTTC. It yields the protein CAISLGDEQFF.